Sequencing of this T cell receptor (beta chain) was carried out in a study of blood T cell repertoires in COVID-19. Study at large: The United States, Italy and Spain were the sources of the acute and convalescent COVID-19 samples.

This CDR3 is built from 14 residues. Germline lookup yields CDR1 SGHTA and CDR2 FQGNSA. With V trimmed by 8 bases and J by 3 bases, 5 bases remained unmatched. Measured with immunoSEQ multiplex PCR; TCRdb has only the in-frame clones, and not every one. Altogether 200,000 to 250,000 clones are present, about 90% being singletons, with the ten largest covering 0.75% to 1%. The sequencing sample was made of peripheral blood. The chain has TRBV7-2 and TRBJ1-4; 8 bases agree with TRBD1. This TCR was recovered from a man in his sixties with COVID-19, enrolled during active disease. DNA of the CDR3: TGTGCCAGCGGATGGACAGGGCCTAATGAAAAACTGTTTTTT. Amino acids: CASGWTGPNEKLFF.